The entry that follows covers one T cell receptor beta chain sequence. The sample is drawn from a study of cytomegalovirus exposure and HLA in healthy donors. Sequencing was performed with immunoSEQ multiplex PCR; in TCRdb, only in-frame clones are kept and a portion is missing. The table lists 220,000 or so clones, about nine tenths of them singletons, with roughly 2% in the top ten. V gave up 4 bases and J gave up 1 base; unmatched junction bases: 5. From germline, CDR1 is SGDLS and CDR2 YYNGEE. This CDR3 contains 15 residues. The TCR was taken from a woman younger than 35 in good health and CMV-seropositive. The material sequenced was PBMCs. The chain joins TRBV9 to TRBJ1-1; 9 nucleotides align to TRBD1. CDR3: CASSKMGQGNTEAFF. Written as DNA, the CDR3 is TGTGCCAGCAGCAAGATGGGACAGGGGAACACTGAAGCTTTCTTT.